These T cell receptor beta chains were read from a single sample in a study of blood T cell repertoires in COVID-19. Here immunoSEQ multiplex PCR was the method, and the copy in TCRdb shows in-frame clones only, minus some. The sample lists around 220,000 clones, about 88% occurring once. Sequences were obtained from peripheral blood. The receptors derive from a man in his forties or fifties with active or convalescent COVID-19. The CDR3 runs from the conserved cysteine through the conserved F or W. A D gene is named only where the DNA matches it firmly. Some rows have no size entry. The others give once, few or many, or a class for an expanded clone.

D	V	size	J	DNA	CDR3
TRBD1	TRBV27	once	TRBJ1-1	TGTGCCAGCAGTCTCCTGGACAGGGGTATCGGCACTGAAGCTTTCTTT	CASSLLDRGIGTEAFF
-	TRBV28	-	TRBJ1-3	TGTGCCAGCAGTCTGCCATTTGCCCAGATCTCTGGAAACACCATATATTTT	CASSLPFAQISGNTIYF
TRBD1	TRBV11-2	-	TRBJ2-7	TGTGCCAGCAGCCAAATAAAGGGACAGGGCTCCTACGAGCAGTACTTC	CASSQIKGQGSYEQYF
-	TRBV18	-	TRBJ2-7	TGTGCCAGCTCATCCGCGTCAGGGGAGTTCGAGCAGTACTTC	CASSSASGEFEQYF
-	TRBV27	-	TRBJ2-2	TGTGCCAGCAGTCGCGGGACTCCCACCGGGGAGCTGTTTTTT	CASSRGTPTGELFF
TRBD1	TRBV12-3/TRBV12-4	-	TRBJ1-2	TGTGCCAGCAGCCGAGGACAGGGCTACGGCTACACCTTC	CASSRGQGYGYTF
TRBD1	TRBV28	-	TRBJ1-5	TGTGCCAGCAGTCCTGGGCCCTTAGACAGGGGGAGGGTAAATCAGCCCCAGCATTTT	CASSPGPLDRGRVNQPQHF
TRBD1	TRBV4-1	-	TRBJ1-1	TGCGCCAGCAGCCAAGCCACAGGGGTAGGGACTGAAGCTTTCTTT	CASSQATGVGTEAFF
-	TRBV6-6	-	TRBJ1-1	TGTGCCAGCAGTTGGAGGGGTACTGAAGCTTTCTTT	CASSWRGTEAFF
TRBD2	TRBV27	-	TRBJ2-2	TGTGCCAGCAGACCGGGACTAGATCCCGGGGAGCTGTTTTTT	CASRPGLDPGELFF
-	TRBV6-4	-	TRBJ1-4	TGTGCCAGCAGCAGACAATCCCCCCCGACGGGGGGGGAAAAACTGTTTTTT	CASSRQSPPTGGEKLFF
TRBD2	TRBV2	-	TRBJ2-3	TGTGCCAGCAGACGACTAGCAGTAAGCACAGATACGCAGTATTTT	CASRRLAVSTDTQYF
TRBD1	TRBV28	-	TRBJ2-7	TGTGCCAGCAGGGGACAGGGAACCTCCCACGAGCAGTACTTC	CASRGQGTSHEQYF
-	TRBV6-4	-	TRBJ1-6	TGTGCCAGCAGTGACGGACAGAGAAGCTCCTATAATTCACCCCTCCACTTT	CASSDGQRSSYNSPLHF
-	TRBV27	-	TRBJ1-1	TGTGCCAGCAGTTCTGCTCCTAACAGGGCCGGTACTGAAGCTTTCTTT	CASSSAPNRAGTEAFF
-	TRBV12-3/TRBV12-4	-	TRBJ1-2	TGTGCCAGCCTGAAGCGTCTAGGCTATGGCTACACCTTC	CASLKRLGYGYTF
TRBD1	TRBV18	-	TRBJ2-7	TGTGCCAGCTCACCAGGACAGGGGGCTTACTACGAGCAGTACTTC	CASSPGQGAYYEQYF
TRBD1	TRBV2	once	TRBJ2-7	TGTGCCACCCGCCGGGACAGCTACTCCTACGAGCAGTACTTC	CATRRDSYSYEQYF
TRBD2	TRBV3-1/TRBV3-2	-	TRBJ2-4	TGTGCCAGCAGCCGGACTAGCGGGGGTGGGGACATTCAGTACTTC	CASSRTSGGGDIQYF
TRBD2	TRBV5-6	-	TRBJ2-7	TGTGCCAGCAGCGCTGGACTAGCGGGGGCTGAGCAGTACTTC	CASSAGLAGAEQYF
-	TRBV5-1	few	TRBJ1-3	TGCGCCAGCAGCTCTGACAATTACTCTGGAAACACCATATATTTT	CASSSDNYSGNTIYF
-	TRBV19	-	TRBJ2-5	TGTGCCAGTAGTATAGATGACACCCTTTCTGAGACCCAGTACTTC	CASSIDDTLSETQYF
-	TRBV19	once	TRBJ2-4	TGTGCCAGTAGTATAGGTAGAGGATTTGAAAACATTCAGTACTTC	CASSIGRGFENIQYF
-	TRBV28	-	TRBJ1-1	TGTGCCAGCCAGCTCTTTCGAGCGGGGGCAAACACTGAAGCTTTCTTT	CASQLFRAGANTEAFF
-	TRBV2	-	TRBJ1-2	TGTGCCAGCAGTGGATCCACAGGTCCCTATGGCTACACCTTC	CASSGSTGPYGYTF
TRBD1	TRBV28	-	TRBJ1-1	TGTGCCAGCAGTCGACCAGGGGGCGGGAGCACTGAAGCTTTCTTT	CASSRPGGGSTEAFF
-	TRBV2	-	TRBJ2-4	TGTGCCAGCAGTGAGTTGGGCGCTGGGGCCAAAAACATTCAGTACTTC	CASSELGAGAKNIQYF
-	TRBV6-5	few	TRBJ1-1	TGTGCCAGCAGCGGAAGGAGGGCTGAAGCTTTCTTT	CASSGRRAEAFF
-	TRBV27	-	TRBJ2-7	TGTGCCAGCAGTTTTTCAGGGATCTACGAGCAGTACTTC	CASSFSGIYEQYF
TRBD1	TRBV4-1	-	TRBJ1-2	TGCGCCAGCAGCCCCCGACAGGGAGCTAACTATGGCTACACCTTC	CASSPRQGANYGYTF
TRBD2	TRBV7-3	-	TRBJ2-2	TGTGCCAGCAGCCCCGGACTAGTGACCACCGGGGAGCTGTTTTTT	CASSPGLVTTGELFF
-	TRBV6-5	-	TRBJ2-1	TGTGCCAGCAGCCTCCGGGGGTACAATGAGCAGTTCTTC	CASSLRGYNEQFF
-	TRBV24-1	-	TRBJ1-2	TGTGCCACCACTTTGCAGGGGAACTATGGCTACACCTTC	CATTLQGNYGYTF